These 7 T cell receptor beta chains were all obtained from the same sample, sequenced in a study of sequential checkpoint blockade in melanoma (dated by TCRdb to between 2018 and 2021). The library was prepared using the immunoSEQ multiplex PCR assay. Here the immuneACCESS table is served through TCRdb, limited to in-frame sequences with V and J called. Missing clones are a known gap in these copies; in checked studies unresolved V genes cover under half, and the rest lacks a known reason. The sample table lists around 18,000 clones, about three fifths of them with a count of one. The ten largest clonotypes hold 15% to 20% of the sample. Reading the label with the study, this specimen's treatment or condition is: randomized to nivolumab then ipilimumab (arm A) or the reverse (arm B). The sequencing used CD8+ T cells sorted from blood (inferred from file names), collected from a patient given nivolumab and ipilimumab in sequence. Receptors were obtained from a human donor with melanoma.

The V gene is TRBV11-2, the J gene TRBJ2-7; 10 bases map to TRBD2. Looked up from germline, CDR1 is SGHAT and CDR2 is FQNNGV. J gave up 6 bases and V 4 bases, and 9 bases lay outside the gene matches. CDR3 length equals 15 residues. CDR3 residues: CASSSGTSASFEQYF. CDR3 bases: TGTGCCAGCAGCTCTGGGACTAGCGCTTCGTTCGAGCAGTACTTC.

DNA for the CDR3: TGTGCCTGGAGTGTAGGAGAGGCCACTGAAGCTTTCTTT. Translated: CAWSVGEATEAFF. V and J are TRBV30 and TRBJ1-1; unclear D gene. This CDR3 has 13 amino acids. Germline V gives CDR1 GTSNPN, CDR2 SVGIG (reference sequence). The germline V and J ends were trimmed by 0 bases and 4 bases, with 9 bases remaining between them.

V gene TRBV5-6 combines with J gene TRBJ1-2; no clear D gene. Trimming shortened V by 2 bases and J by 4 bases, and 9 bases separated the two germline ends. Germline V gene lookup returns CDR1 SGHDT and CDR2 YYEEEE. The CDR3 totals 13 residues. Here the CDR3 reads CASSLYIGYGYTF. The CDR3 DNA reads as TGTGCCAGCAGCTTATATATCGGCTATGGCTACACCTTC.

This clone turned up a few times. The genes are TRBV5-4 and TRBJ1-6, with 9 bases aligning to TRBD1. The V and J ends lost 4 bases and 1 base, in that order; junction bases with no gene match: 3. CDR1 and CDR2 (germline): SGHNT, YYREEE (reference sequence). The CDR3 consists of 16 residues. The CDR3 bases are TGTGCCAGCAGCACGGACAGGGGATCCTATAATTCACCCCTCCACTTT. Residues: CASSTDRGSYNSPLHF.

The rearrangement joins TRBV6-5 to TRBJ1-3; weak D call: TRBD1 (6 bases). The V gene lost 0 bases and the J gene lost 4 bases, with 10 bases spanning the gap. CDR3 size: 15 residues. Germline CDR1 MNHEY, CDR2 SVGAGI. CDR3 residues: CASSYSAGAGNTIYF. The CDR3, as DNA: TGTGCCAGCAGTTACTCGGCAGGGGCGGGAAACACCATATATTTT.

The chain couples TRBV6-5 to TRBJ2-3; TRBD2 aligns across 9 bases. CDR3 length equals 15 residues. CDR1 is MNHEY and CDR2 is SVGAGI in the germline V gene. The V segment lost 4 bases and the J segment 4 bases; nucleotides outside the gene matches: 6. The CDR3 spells CASSWRGGGPDTQYF. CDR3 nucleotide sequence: TGTGCCAGCAGTTGGCGGGGGGGCGGGCCAGATACGCAGTATTTT.

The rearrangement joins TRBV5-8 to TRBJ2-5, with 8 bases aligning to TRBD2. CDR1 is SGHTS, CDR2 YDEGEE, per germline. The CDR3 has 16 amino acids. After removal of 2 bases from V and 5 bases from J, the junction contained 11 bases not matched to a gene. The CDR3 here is CASSLREGGRMETQYF. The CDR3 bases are TGTGCCAGCAGCTTAAGAGAAGGCGGGAGGATGGAGACCCAGTACTTC. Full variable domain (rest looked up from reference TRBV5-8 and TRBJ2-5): EAGVTQSPTHLIKTRGQQATLRCSPISGHTSVYWYQQALGLGLQFLLWYDEGEERNRGNFPPRFSGRQFPNYSSELNVNALELEDSALYLCASSLREGGRMETQYFGPGTRLLVL.